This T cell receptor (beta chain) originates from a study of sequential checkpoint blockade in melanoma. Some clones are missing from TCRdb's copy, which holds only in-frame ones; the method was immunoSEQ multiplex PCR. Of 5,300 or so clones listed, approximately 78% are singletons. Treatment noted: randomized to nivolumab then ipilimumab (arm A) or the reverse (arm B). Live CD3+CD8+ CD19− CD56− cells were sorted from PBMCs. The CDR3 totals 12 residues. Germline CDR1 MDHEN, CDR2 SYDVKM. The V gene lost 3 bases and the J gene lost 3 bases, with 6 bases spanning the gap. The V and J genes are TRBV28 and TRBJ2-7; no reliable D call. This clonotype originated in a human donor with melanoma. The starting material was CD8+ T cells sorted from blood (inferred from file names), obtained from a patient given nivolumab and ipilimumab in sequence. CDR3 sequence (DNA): TGTGCCAGCAGTTTTCATAGCTACGAGCAGTACTTC. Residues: CASSFHSYEQYF.